The sequence of this T cell receptor (beta chain) was determined in a study of blood T cell repertoires in COVID-19. At the level of the study: COVID-19 samples, acute and convalescent, were from the United States, Italy and Spain. Sources were T cells, B-cell-depleted T cells, or PBMCs; the material itself was cDNA or gDNA.

How the authors handled the data: Quantification of nucleated cells was approximated via reference gene primer amplification. Libraries were prepared by immunoSEQ multiplex PCR; TCRdb keeps only in-frame clonotypes and omits some of them. V, J and clone size were drawn from that table, and D and trimming were deduced from the DNA. This table has fewer than 250,000 clones, 89% appearing once. V lost 3 bases, J lost 4 bases, and 10 bases stayed unmatched. Germline V gene lookup returns CDR1 LNHDA and CDR2 SQIVND (reference sequence). CDR3 length: 17 amino acids. The clonotype comes from a middle-aged woman with acute or convalescent COVID-19. The J gene is TRBJ1-5, the V gene TRBV19, with TRBD1 matching 9 bases. The sequenced material came from peripheral blood. Here the CDR3 DNA reads TGTGCCAGTAGTATCCCGATCCCGACAGGGGGGAATCAGCCCCAGCATTTT. It is translated as CASSIPIPTGGNQPQHF.